This T cell receptor (beta chain) comes out of a study of identical twins (dated by TCRdb to 2016 to 2017). Regarding the research as a whole: The study deep-sequenced TCR alpha and beta repertoires from monozygotic twins, unrelated adults of various ages and cord blood to test whether fetal clonotypes persist. To rule out contamination, replicate twin experiments were performed at different times with different library preparation protocols. Overall study outcomes, separate from this receptor: Conclusions relied on cross-sectional statistical analysis, since the same donors could not be followed over many years. Zero-insertion analyses could be partly confounded by invariant T cells such as MAIT and iNKT, although diverse VJ usage argued against such confounding for most clonotypes. Out-of-frame TCR alpha sequences shared between twins showed an excess of low generation-probability sequences compared with coincidental sharing between unrelated individuals. In monozygotic twins, recombination models systematically underestimated out-of-frame TCR alpha sharing, but the models matched the sharing seen between unrelated individuals. In beta out-of-frame sequences, excess twin sharing was weaker, because having fewer shared sequences lowered the signal-to-noise ratio. Fewer insertions were carried by abundant cord blood beta clonotypes, a similar but weaker trend appeared in young adult naive repertoires, and no such trend appeared in memory repertoires.

Every donor was a healthy Caucasian. Three pairs of female monozygotic twins, all aged about 18 to 29 years, were included in the twin cohort. Peripheral blood mononuclear cells were the source from which RNA for the TCR libraries was isolated. Preparation of the library involved 5' RACE. For sequencing, an Illumina HiSeq 2000 was employed. A universal primer binding site was introduced by template switching, and a unique molecular identifier was present in the final cDNA, enabling accurate counting of TCR cDNA molecules. Specific primers in the conserved constant-segment region were used to synthesize first-strand cDNA for TCR alpha and beta chains. To control for contamination, each cDNA library was double barcoded with a SMART-Mk sample barcode plus Illumina barcodes. TruSeq adapter sequences and Illumina sample barcodes were added in two successive PCR steps. The Illumina HiSeq platform was used with custom primers to sequence TCR alpha and beta cDNA libraries. The authors processed their data as follows. Raw reads were processed with MiGEC to extract unique molecular identifiers, and MiXCR was used to determine CDR3 positions. For each individual, recombination models were inferred using an EM algorithm with the repgenHMM and IGoR tools. The tcR package in R was used for shared clonotype analysis, with sharing normalized by the product of cloneset sizes. To study raw recombination without the effects of thymic and clonal selection, out-of-frame nonproductive sequences were analyzed. TCRdb ran its own pipeline on the public reads, namely fastp trimming at Q25 and MiXCR clone calling, and kept in-frame beta chains. One record per CDR3 amino acid sequence lists the most common genes and DNA. These V and J calls rely on TCRdb rather than the paper's analysis. The sample profile shows hundreds of thousands of distinct CDR3 sequences; roughly 18% of them were found once. In total, the top ten clones hold around 13% of the sample.

The CDR3 measures 16 amino acids from cysteine to phenylalanine. Kept here is only the CDR3 DNA, which spans 48 bases and is read in frame from base 1. According to the germline V gene (reference sequence), CDR1 reads PRHDT and CDR2 reads FYEKMQ. Trimming takes 5 bases off V and 0 bases off J; junction bases not matched to a gene: 5. This clonotype has ten or more counts. It has no known antigen specificity. It has no much larger one-base neighbor in the sample; base qualities were not kept. The data also belong to a second study, concerning T cells expressing NK-cell markers. From that second study: TCR beta-chain repertoires were profiled in sorted CD3+CD56+NKG2C+, CD3+CD56+NKG2C- and CD3+CD56-NKG2C+ T-cell subsets from several donors. Among the eight sequenced donors, seven were HCMV-seropositive and one was HCMV-seronegative. To restrict sorting to alphabetaTCR-expressing T cells, an anti-gammadeltaTCR antibody was added in several experiments. In more than five donors, the dominant CD3+CD56+NKG2C+ clonotypes were found to rank among the top 10 CD8+ clonotypes and to make up 1.0-7.0% of CD8+ T cells. Those dominant clonotypes were again the most abundant among CD3+CD56-NKG2C+ cells in a few donors, at roughly 28.3-60.1%. Whether the expanded NKG2C-expressing T cell clones were specific for HCMV antigens remained unclear. Randomly selected healthy volunteers, three men and five women, were used as the eight sequenced donors. A commercial ELISA kit detecting HCMV-specific IgG in serum was used to determine HCMV serostatus. For several donors, bulk peripheral blood T-cell repertoires were also sequenced from unsorted PBMC. MIGEC handled demultiplexing of the reads and grouping by UMI, while MiTCR was used to assemble and quantify clonotypes. To remove erroneous sequences, TCR cDNA sequences were retained only when supported by two or more reads. The tcR package was used for downstream repertoire analysis, and clonotypes were matched between fractions using CDR3 nucleotide sequence together with V segment. Antigen specificity was annotated against VDJdb with VDJmatch, allowing one amino acid substitution in CDR3.

This TCR came from a woman between 18 and 29 years old in good health. The chain employs TRBV13 and TRBJ2-1; TRBD2 matches 9 bases in the middle. Sequencing used PBMCs. The CDR3 loop reads CASSATSGYSYNEQFF. The bases read TGTGCCAGCAGCGCTACTAGCGGGTACTCCTACAATGAGCAGTTCTTC.